A selection of T cell receptor beta chains follows, all from one sample in a study of OX40 agonist ivuxolimab in advanced cancers. TCRdb keeps only in-frame clones here, not all; method: immunoSEQ multiplex PCR. The repertoire consists of tens of thousands of clones, with 86% occurring once and the leading ten covering 6% to 8%. The sequencing used CD4+ or CD8+ T cells sorted from blood, collected in a trial of the OX40 agonist ivuxolimab. The receptor set was obtained from an adult with an advanced solid tumor such as melanoma, head and neck, liver or kidney cancer. The CDR3 runs from the conserved cysteine through the conserved F or W.

V	J	CDR3
TRBV2	TRBJ1-4	CASSTGTGGEKLFF
TRBV5-1	TRBJ1-2	CASSPDSYGYTF
TRBV5-8	TRBJ2-7	CASSYGQPSYEQYF
TRBV7-9	TRBJ2-7	CASSLGGPYEQYF
TRBV6-1	TRBJ2-1	CAAGSGYSYNEQFF
TRBV6-6	TRBJ1-5	CASLGINSNQPQHF
TRBV21-1	TRBJ2-1	CASSKTRQVSSYNEQFF
TRBV30	TRBJ1-1	CAKSRENTEAFF
TRBV5-1	TRBJ2-7	CASSRTSYEQYF
TRBV5-1	TRBJ2-1	CASCSGLVYNEQFF
TRBV5-6	TRBJ1-1	CASSSPGQVFEAFF
TRBV9	TRBJ2-5	CASSPRGGYQETQYF
TRBV5-1	TRBJ2-7	CASSPAGARPYEQYF
TRBV7-2	TRBJ1-1	CASSIFQGNTEAFF
TRBV6-1	TRBJ2-7	CASSEGVWRRATMAYEQYF
TRBV6-6	TRBJ1-5	CASSYSNRVGNQPQHF
TRBV10-3	TRBJ1-3	CAISEQPRGISGNTIYF
TRBV2	TRBJ1-1	CASRDRANTEAFF
TRBV7-6	TRBJ2-7	CASSLIQGGYEQYF
TRBV7-2	TRBJ1-2	CASSLSRGLGYTF
TRBV6-6	TRBJ2-7	CASSSYNEQYF
TRBV5-1	TRBJ2-2	CASSLDLPNTGELFF
TRBV25-1	TRBJ2-7	CASILEGTGYYEQYF
TRBV6-4	TRBJ2-1	CASSDEGLAGNEQFF
TRBV5-6	TRBJ2-5	CASSRLALPGETQYF
TRBV4-3	TRBJ2-4	CASSQVIPRLAAVSLAKNIQYF
TRBV11-2	TRBJ2-4	CASSLDAGLAKNIQYF
TRBV27	TRBJ2-2	CASSSYRGQAGELFF
TRBV5-8	TRBJ2-1	CASSLEDPSYNEQFF
TRBV5-4	TRBJ2-7	CASSLDGQGDEQYF
TRBV5-1	TRBJ1-2	CASSLSQGDGYTF
TRBV5-8	TRBJ1-1	CASSLGQPLKGTEAFF
TRBV19	TRBJ1-3	CASSLRTGAGGNTIYF
TRBV29-1	TRBJ1-1	CSVEVEPNTEAFF
TRBV7-8	TRBJ1-1	CASSTQGAGTEAFF
TRBV5-1	TRBJ2-2	CASSLLAGGRTGELFF
TRBV25-1	TRBJ1-6	CASRDRGLISPLHF
TRBV19	TRBJ1-5	CATSYGGRSNQPQHF
TRBV6-1	TRBJ1-1	CASRGDLGNTEAFF
TRBV6-1	TRBJ2-3	CASIRGQDTQYF
TRBV5-6	TRBJ2-1	CASSLDYLEQFF
TRBV30	TRBJ1-4	CAWKAAAKTYEKLFF
TRBV14	TRBJ2-1	CTSSQTQAYLKEQFF
TRBV29-1	TRBJ2-1	CSVGTNEQFF
TRBV19	TRBJ1-1	CASSIPRQLNTEAFF
TRBV7-6	TRBJ2-7	CASSLEFSSYEQYF
TRBV2	TRBJ2-1	CASLRRPLDNEQFF
TRBV7-9	TRBJ1-1	CASSLDPPRNTEAFF
TRBV2	TRBJ2-2	CASSGPGATGTGELFF
TRBV19	TRBJ2-1	CASNKGGARSSYNEQFF
TRBV5-1	TRBJ2-4	CASSFLADKNIQYF
TRBV20-1	TRBJ2-7	CSARGLYEQYF
TRBV30	TRBJ1-1	CASLDRVDTEAFF
TRBV7-6	TRBJ2-5	CASALAGVGTQYF
TRBV19	TRBJ1-2	CASSMGQGAGNYGYTF
TRBV7-2	TRBJ1-1	CASSNWAGLMNTEAFF
TRBV7-2	TRBJ1-2	CASRGTDGYTF